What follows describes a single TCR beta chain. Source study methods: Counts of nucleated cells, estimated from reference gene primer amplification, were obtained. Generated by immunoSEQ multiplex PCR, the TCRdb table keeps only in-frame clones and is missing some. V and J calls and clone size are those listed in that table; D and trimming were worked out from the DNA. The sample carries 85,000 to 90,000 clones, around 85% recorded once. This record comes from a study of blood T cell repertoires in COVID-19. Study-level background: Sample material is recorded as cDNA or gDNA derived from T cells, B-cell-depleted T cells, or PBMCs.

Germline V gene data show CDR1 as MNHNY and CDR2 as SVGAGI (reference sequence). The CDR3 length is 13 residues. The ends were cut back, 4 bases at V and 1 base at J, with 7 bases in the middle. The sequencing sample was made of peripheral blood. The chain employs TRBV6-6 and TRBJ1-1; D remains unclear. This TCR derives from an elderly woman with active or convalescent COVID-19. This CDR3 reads CASSSAANTEAFF. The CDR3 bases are TGTGCCAGCAGTTCGGCGGCGAACACTGAAGCTTTCTTT.